This record concerns one T cell receptor (beta chain) sequence. The antigen remains unidentified. V lost 7 bases and J lost 5, with 14 bases in between. Germline CDR1 MNHNS, CDR2 SASEGT. The CDR3 spans 14 residues. This sample stems from a study of cytomegalovirus exposure and HLA in healthy donors. Study results and caveats: Several of the most significant clusters were apparently associated with common viral pathogens in a later analysis. In a later analysis, across HLA loci, associated TCR counts were highest for DRB1, lowest for HLA-C. An analysis was carried out later, and it reportedly showed fewer N-insertions in an Asian-associated ancestry cluster than the approximately 710-donor mean. Most sequenced TCRs were rare (though some public TCRs occurred in many donors).

The PCR contained 60 Vbeta and 13 Jbeta primers. TCRdb's table, derived via immunoSEQ multiplex PCR, lists solely in-frame clones and lacks some. The sample carries approximately 100,000 clones, more than 60% recorded once. The sequence came from a female donor in good health and CMV-seronegative. V is TRBV6-1 and J is TRBJ2-2; a weak D match, TRBD1 (5 bases). Input material: PBMCs. For the CDR3, the DNA is TGTGCCAGCACGGAATTTAGGGGTACCGGGGAGCTGTTTTTT. This translates into CASTEFRGTGELFF.